The T cell receptor beta chain under discussion was sequenced for a study of regulatory T cells in long-lasting Graves disease. Germline CDR1 MNHNS, CDR2 SASEGT. With V trimmed by 6 bases and J by 10 bases, 14 bases remained unmatched. This CDR3 is 15 amino acids long. Through Arm-PCR of CDR3 regions and iRepertoire HTBI primers, TCR beta libraries were built. One entry per CDR3 protein results from TCRdb running MiXCR on the multiplex PCR reads. The sample lists hundreds of thousands of distinct CDR3 sequences, approximately 15% occurring once. The study, taken as a whole, reports: A limited number of samples was an acknowledged limitation.

Stated time point: newly diagnosed GD, antithyroid drugs for less than 3 months. RNA from PBMCs was the source of the TCR library. As a group, patients came from one endocrinology department in Xi'an, China. This clonotype was seen only a few times. What it recognizes is unknown. Separately, the same data were catalogued under a study of T cells in Graves' hyperthyroidism and ophthalmopathy. This second study says: First-round RT-PCR targeting the TCR CDR3 was performed with the HTBI primer set.

This rearrangement joins TRBV6-1 to TRBJ2-1; 8 nucleotides align to TRBD2. This material consisted of peripheral blood mononuclear cells (PBMCs), taken at new diagnosis, from a patient treated with antithyroid drugs. The clonotype comes from a woman in her twenties or thirties with Graves disease. CDR3 loop: CASRTLKREWDEQFF. The CDR3 region has the DNA TGTGCCAGCAGAACTTTAAAGCGGGAGTGGGACGAGCAGTTCTTC.